This T cell receptor beta chain derives from a study of shared clonotypes between healthy human individuals. Broader study findings: As a rule, naive subsets had a larger estimated richness than memory subsets. The generation probabilities recorded for non-shared clonotypes fell below those of clonotypes shared by all four donors. Sorted-subset sequencing, rarefaction showed, was incomplete despite large depth.

The CDR3 sequence is 14 residues long. Trimming stripped 3 bases from V and 5 bases from J, with 15 bases between. Points on this clone: Antigen: not known.

Profiled with immunoSEQ multiplex PCR; TCRdb holds only in-frame clones, not every one. Among 2 million to 2.5 million clones listed, nearly 97% were seen once. The sequence derives from a man between 18 and 29 years old in good health. Sequenced: naive CD4+ T cells sorted from blood. Subset reported: CD45RA+ positively selected. The chain combines TRBV5-3 with TRBJ2-7; D gene unclear. TRBV5-3 is filed as an ORF, its function uncertain. The CDR3 DNA reads as TGTGCCAGAAGCTCCCGAGGTAGCTCGGACGAGCAGTACTTC. It encodes CARSSRGSSDEQYF.